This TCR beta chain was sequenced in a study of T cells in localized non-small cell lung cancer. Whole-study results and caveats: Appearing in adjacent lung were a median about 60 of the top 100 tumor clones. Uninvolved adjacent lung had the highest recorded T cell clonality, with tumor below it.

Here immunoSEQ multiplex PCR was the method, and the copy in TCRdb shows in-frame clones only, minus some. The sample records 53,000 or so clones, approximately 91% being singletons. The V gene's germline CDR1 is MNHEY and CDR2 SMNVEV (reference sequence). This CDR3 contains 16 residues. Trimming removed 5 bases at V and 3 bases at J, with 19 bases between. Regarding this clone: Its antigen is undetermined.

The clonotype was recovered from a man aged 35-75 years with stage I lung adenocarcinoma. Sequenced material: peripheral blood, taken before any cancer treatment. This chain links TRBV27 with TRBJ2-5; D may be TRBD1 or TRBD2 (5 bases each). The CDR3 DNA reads TGTGCCAGCAGTGCCACCGGGACCTATCAAAAAGAGACCCAGTACTTC. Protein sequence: CASSATGTYQKETQYF.